This T cell receptor (beta chain) was captured by sequencing in a study of response to subunit inactivated influenza vaccine. Study findings and constraints: Each seasonal influenza vaccination, the authors suggested, recruits few new T cells.

About this clonotype: Its antigen is unknown.

TCRdb re-called the RT-PCR reads with MiXCR, one entry per CDR3 protein. This sample carries fewer than 200,000 distinct CDR3 sequences, 9.2% of them seen once, and the ten largest clones take approximately 11%. The germline V gene has CDR1 LGHNA and CDR2 YSLEER. V dropped 1 base and J dropped 4 bases, with 12 bases sitting between them. This CDR3 has 15 residues. The receptor's source is a man between 45 and 60 years old who received an inactivated influenza vaccine. The specimen was non-naive T cells sorted from PBMCs, collected on the day of vaccination. The rearrangement joins TRBV4-3 to TRBJ2-3, with D perhaps matching TRBD2 (6 bases). CDR3: CASSQAVGGPDTQYF. In DNA, the CDR3 is TGCGCCAGCAGCCAAGCTGTGGGGGGACCAGATACGCAGTATTTT.